The 2 T cell receptor beta chains in this list originate from one sample, sequenced in a study of T cell responses to AZD1222 COVID-19 vaccine. The repertoire was sequenced with immunoSEQ multiplex PCR; TCRdb's copy has only in-frame clones and lacks some. The table includes about 270,000 clones, almost 95% detected once. Sequenced here: peripheral blood, sampled 28 days after the second AZD1222 dose. The receptors here all came from an adult who received the AZD1222 COVID-19 vaccine.

The chain joins TRBV4-2 to TRBJ1-2, with D unclear. In germline, CDR1 is LGHNA, CDR2 YNFKEQ. The germline V and J ends were trimmed by 0 bases and 8 bases, with 13 bases remaining between them. The CDR3 consists of 14 residues. The CDR3: CASSQDIGPLGYTF. CDR3 in DNA: TGTGCCAGCAGCCAAGATATAGGACCTCTGGGCTACACCTTC.

This clone was found once. The rearrangement links TRBV1 to TRBJ1-6. TRBV1 corresponds to a pseudogene. This CDR3 is 16 amino acids long. The CDR3 loop reads CTSSQDNGCHNSPLHF. CDR3 nucleotides: TGCACCAGCAGCCAAGATAACGGGTGTCATAATTCACCCCTCCACTTT.